Given below is one T cell receptor beta chain in context. PCR primers comprised 60 Vbeta and 13 Jbeta primers. Clones were read by immunoSEQ multiplex PCR, and TCRdb kept only the in-frame ones, dropping some. The profile shows over 120,000 clones, roughly 80% of them singletons. The data belong to a study of cytomegalovirus exposure and HLA in healthy donors. The CDR3 is 15 amino acids. V dropped 0 bases and J dropped 5; count of bases not matched to a gene: 5. Germline values: CDR1 SGHDN, CDR2 FVKESK. The sequenced sample was PBMCs. V is TRBV14 and J is TRBJ2-5, with TRBD2 identical over 8 bases. The clonotype was recovered from a man aged 35-49 years in good health and CMV-seronegative. DNA for the CDR3: TGTGCCAGCAGCCAAGATCCCGGACTAGCCGAGACCCAGTACTTC. This encodes CASSQDPGLAETQYF.